One and the same sample provided the 23 T cell receptor beta chains below, sequenced in a study of naive and memory T cell subsets. An equimolar mix of two oligonucleotides served as the beta constant-region primer for TRBC1 and TRBC2. TCRdb analysed the UMI-ligation and nested PCR reads with MiXCR anew, one entry per CDR3 protein. Of around 35,000 distinct CDR3 sequences listed, 10% to 15% are singletons. Sequencing was performed on effector memory CD4+ T cells from blood. Subset: effector memory, CD45RA- CD27-. Source of these receptors: a human donor in good health.

A remark on this clonotype: A much larger clone differs by one base, so this may be a read error. The chain recombines TRBV12-3 or TRBV12-4 with TRBJ2-1; D gene unclear. Trimming removed 6 bases at V and 6 bases at J, with 18 bases between. The CDR3 sequence is 15 residues long. The CDR3 DNA reads TGTGCCAGCAGCCCCCCCCCCGACAAGATCAATGAGCAGTTCTTC. Its translation is CASSPPPDKINEQFF.

This clonotype came up many times. V gene TRBV3-1 combines with J gene TRBJ2-3; 10 bases match TRBD2. With V trimmed by 6 bases and J by 3 bases, 9 bases remained unmatched. Per germline, CDR1 LGHDT and CDR2 YNNKEL (reference sequence). This CDR3 spans 16 amino acids. CDR3 nucleotide sequence: TGTGCCAGCAGTCAAATAGGACTAGCGGAGACAGATACGCAGTATTTT. Encoded protein: CASSQIGLAETDTQYF.

This clonotype has a handful of counts. The rearrangement joins TRBV5-6 to TRBJ2-7; 8 bases map to TRBD2. The germline CDR1 and CDR2 sequences are SGHDT and YYEEEE. With 4 bases clipped from V and 0 bases from J, the junction kept 6 bases outside the gene matches. The CDR3 sequence is 15 residues long. CDR3 sequence: CASSRGGFSSYEQYF. CDR3 DNA sequence: TGTGCCAGCAGCCGGGGGGGATTCAGCTCCTACGAGCAGTACTTC.

CDR3 loop: CASSEAGGPSDEQFF. The CDR3 DNA reads as TGTGCCAGCAGTGAAGCGGGAGGGCCCTCGGATGAGCAGTTCTTC. V gene TRBV6-4 combines with J gene TRBJ2-1, with 10 bases lining up with TRBD2. Germline lookup yields CDR1 MRHNA and CDR2 SNTAGT. CDR3 length: 15 amino acids. V trimming: 3 bases; J trimming: 8 bases; junction bases outside the gene matches: 7.

This clonotype appeared many times. The gene calls are TRBV20-1 and TRBJ2-2; D could derive from TRBD1 or TRBD2 (5 bases each). The V and J ends lost 6 bases and 0 bases respectively, with 14 bases between them. This CDR3 region has 15 residues. Germline CDR1 reads DFQATT; CDR2 reads SNEGSKA (reference sequence). DNA of the CDR3: TGCAGTGCGGGACCTACAAACCCGAACACCGGGGAGCTGTTTTTT. This encodes CSAGPTNPNTGELFF.

This clonotype was observed a few times. This chain links TRBV20-1 with TRBJ1-3; TRBD1 matches at 7 bases. The V gene's germline CDR1 is DFQATT and CDR2 SNEGSKA (reference sequence). The CDR3 spans 15 residues. The V gene end was trimmed by 4 bases and the J gene end by 7 bases; junction bases not matched to a gene: 13. For the CDR3, the DNA is TGCAGTGCTACCCGTAGGACAGGCCTGGGGAACACCATATATTTT. Protein sequence: CSATRRTGLGNTIYF.

The genes are TRBV5-4 and TRBJ1-2; 9 nucleotides match TRBD1. The germline V gene encodes CDR1 SGHNT and CDR2 YYREEE (reference sequence). The CDR3 has 15 residues. The V segment lost 5 bases and the J segment 4 bases; nucleotides outside the gene matches: 9. DNA for the CDR3: TGTGCCAGCAGACCACAGGGGGCCGTTCTCTATGGCTACACCTTC. This encodes CASRPQGAVLYGYTF.

This clonotype was observed a handful of times. The chain has TRBV4-2 and TRBJ1-2, with D possibly matching TRBD1 (5 bases). CDR1 and CDR2 (germline): LGHNA, YNFKEQ. V lost 4 bases and J lost 6, with 15 bases in between. The CDR3 totals 14 residues. CDR3 nucleotides: TGTGCCAGCAGCCTAGGACACTCCCCTGATGGCTACACCTTC. Protein: CASSLGHSPDGYTF.

This clonotype was observed many times. This sequence joins TRBV6-1 and TRBJ2-7; a weak D match, TRBD2 (6 bases). The CDR3 sequence is 15 residues long. CDR1 and CDR2 (germline): MNHNS, SASEGT. V shed 2 bases and J shed 3 bases, with 14 bases lying between them. The CDR3 region has the DNA TGTGCCAGCAGTGAAATGAGCGGAGGGGACTACGAGCAGTACTTC. The encoded protein is CASSEMSGGDYEQYF.

This clonotype showed up just a few times. The rearrangement links TRBV7-2 to TRBJ2-3; 13 positions agree with TRBD2. CDR3 size: 16 residues. The germline V gene has CDR1 SGHTA and CDR2 FQGNSA. J lost 6 bases, V lost 5 bases, and 8 bases had no gene match. The CDR3, as DNA: TGTGCCAGCAGCCCGACTAGCGGGAGGCCTGGGGATACGCAGTATTTT. This sequence encodes CASSPTSGRPGDTQYF.

Ten or more counts support this clonotype. The rearrangement links TRBV7-6 to TRBJ2-7; TRBD2 matches at 12 bases. V gave up 0 bases and J gave up 0 bases; unmatched junction bases: 3. The CDR3 is 17 amino acids. CDR1 and CDR2 from the germline V gene are SGHVS and FNYEAQ. CDR3 DNA sequence: TGTGCCAGCAGCTTAGCGAGGACTAGCGGGGACTCCTACGAGCAGTACTTC. Protein sequence: CASSLARTSGDSYEQYF. Filled out from reference TRBV7-6 and TRBJ2-7, the complete variable domain reads GAGVSQSPRYKVTKRGQDVALRCDPISGHVSLYWYRQALGQGPEFLTYFNYEAQQDKSGLPNDRFSAERPEGSISTLTIQRTEQRDSAMYRCASSLARTSGDSYEQYFGPGTRLTVT.

Of note for this clonotype: This clone may be a read error of a much larger clone one base away. CDR3 bases: TGCGCCAGCAGTTCCCAGACCAAGAGGACAGATACGCAGTATTTT. This sequence encodes CASSSQTKRTDTQYF. This chain uses TRBV4-1 with TRBJ2-3; D unclear. This CDR3 is built from 15 residues. With 6 bases removed from V and 3 bases from J, the gap between germline ends came to 16 bases. Per germline, CDR1 MGHRA and CDR2 YSYEKL.

In its sample, this clonotype was seen many times. This chain uses TRBV4-3 with TRBJ2-3; a possible D gene is TRBD2 (6 bases). Trimming cost V 1 base and J 1 base, with 18 bases left between them. Germline V gives CDR1 LGHNA, CDR2 YSLEER. This CDR3 spans 18 amino acids. CDR3 protein: CASSQGGGGESGTDTQYF. The CDR3 DNA follows: TGCGCCAGCAGCCAAGGAGGCGGAGGGGAGTCCGGCACAGATACGCAGTATTTT.

CDR3 residues: CASSIPPWTGGAFF. CDR3 DNA sequence: TGTGCCAGCAGCATACCACCCTGGACAGGGGGGGCTTTCTTT. This chain joins TRBV11-2 and TRBJ1-1; TRBD1 matches 10 bases. V shed 5 bases and J 11 bases; nucleotides not matched to a gene: 11. This CDR3 is 14 amino acids long. Per the germline V gene, CDR1 is SGHAT and CDR2 is FQNNGV.

A few counts support this clonotype. The chain is built from TRBV20-1 and TRBJ2-2, with 8 positions matching TRBD2. The CDR3 contains 14 residues. The J segment lost 6 bases and the V segment lost 0 bases, leaving 3 bases of the junction unmatched. Germline V gives CDR1 DFQATT, CDR2 SNEGSKA (reference sequence). The DNA of the CDR3 is TGCAGTGCTAGAGATGTCGGGGGGGCCGGGGAGCTGTTTTTT. Amino acids: CSARDVGGAGELFF.

The chain is built from TRBV10-3 and TRBJ1-5; D unclear. This CDR3 is 13 amino acids long. CDR1 ENHRY and CDR2 SYGVKD come from the germline V gene. V was clipped by 7 bases and J by 5 bases, with 12 bases between them. The CDR3 protein is CAIKGAWDQPQHF. The CDR3, as DNA: TGTGCCATCAAGGGCGCTTGGGATCAGCCCCAGCATTTT.

This chain joins TRBV11-1 and TRBJ2-7; 15 bases line up with TRBD2. The CDR3 spans 23 residues. Looked up from germline, CDR1 is SGHAT and CDR2 is FQDESV (reference sequence). With V trimmed by 4 bases and J by 4 bases, 26 bases remained unmatched. The CDR3 reads CASSSTKATYSGLAGGSRYEQYF. CDR3 in DNA: TGTGCCAGCAGCTCGACAAAGGCGACCTACTCTGGACTAGCGGGAGGGTCCCGGTACGAGCAGTACTTC.

V usage is TRBV6-2 or TRBV6-3 and J usage is TRBJ2-7; possible D gene TRBD1, 7 bases. This CDR3 contains 13 residues. V was clipped by 11 bases and J by 6 bases, with 20 bases between them. The germline V gene has CDR1 MNHEY and CDR2 SVGEGT. CDR3 in DNA: TGTGCCTGCGAAGGGACAGCGCGGGGCGAGCAGTACTTC. Its translation is CACEGTARGEQYF.

This chain joins TRBV29-1 and TRBJ2-1; D possibly corresponds to TRBD1 (5 bases). V shed 0 bases and J shed 7 bases, with 10 bases lying between them. Germline V gives CDR1 SQVTM, CDR2 ANQGSEA. The CDR3 extends over 13 amino acids. The CDR3 nucleotides are TGCAGCGTTGAAGAATCTAAGGGGAATGAGCAGTTCTTC. Translation gives CSVEESKGNEQFF.

The chain is built from TRBV7-9 and TRBJ1-5; D not certain. Trimming took off 2 bases at V and 7 bases at J, with 6 bases between the two ends. Germline V lookup: CDR1 SEHNR, CDR2 FQNEAQ (reference sequence). CDR3 length: 12 residues. In DNA, the CDR3 is TGTGCCAGCAGCTTACGGGGACAGCCCCAGCATTTT. Translation: CASSLRGQPQHF.

V and J are TRBV25-1 and TRBJ1-2; D call uncertain. The V end was cut by 6 bases, the J end by 3 bases, with 14 bases between. CDR3 length: 14 amino acids. The V gene's germline CDR1 is MGHDK and CDR2 SYGVNS. Written as DNA, the CDR3 is TGTGCCAGCAGGGCAGGTCCCGGGGACTATGGCTACACCTTC. It codes for CASRAGPGDYGYTF.

There are many counts of this clonotype. The chain is built from TRBV20-1 and TRBJ2-2, with 9 bases lining up with TRBD2. J was trimmed by 3 bases and V by 5 bases; bases with no gene match: 7. CDR3 length: 15 amino acids. In germline, CDR1 is DFQATT, CDR2 SNEGSKA (reference sequence). CDR3 nucleotide sequence: TGCAGTGCTTCCCGGACTAGCGCCGACACCGGGGAGCTGTTTTTT. Translated, it gives CSASRTSADTGELFF.

Many counts were recorded for this clonotype. The chain recombines TRBV10-1 with TRBJ2-1; TRBD2 agrees at 8 bases. Trimming at V came to 2 bases and at J to 6 bases, leaving 3 bases not matched to a gene. Per germline, CDR1 WNHNN and CDR2 SYGVQD (reference sequence). The CDR3 runs 14 residues. CDR3 amino acids: CASSEREGPNEQFF. CDR3 bases: TGCGCCAGCAGTGAGCGGGAGGGCCCCAATGAGCAGTTCTTC.